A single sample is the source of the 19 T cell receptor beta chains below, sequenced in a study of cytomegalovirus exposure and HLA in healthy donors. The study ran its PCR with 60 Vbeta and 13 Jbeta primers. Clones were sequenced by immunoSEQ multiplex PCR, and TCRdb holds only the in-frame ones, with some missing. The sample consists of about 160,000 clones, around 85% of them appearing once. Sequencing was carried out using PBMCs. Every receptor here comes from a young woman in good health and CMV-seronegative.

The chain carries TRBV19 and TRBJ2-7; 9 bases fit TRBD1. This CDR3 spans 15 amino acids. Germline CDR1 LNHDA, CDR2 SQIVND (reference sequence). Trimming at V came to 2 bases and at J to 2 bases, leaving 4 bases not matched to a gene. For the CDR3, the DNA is TGTGCCAGTAGTATACCGGGACAGGGTCCCTACGAGCAGTACTTC. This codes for CASSIPGQGPYEQYF.

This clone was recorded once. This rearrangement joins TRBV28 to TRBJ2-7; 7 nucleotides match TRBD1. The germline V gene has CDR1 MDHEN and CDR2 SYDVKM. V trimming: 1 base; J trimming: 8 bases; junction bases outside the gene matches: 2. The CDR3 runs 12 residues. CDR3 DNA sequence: TGTGCCAGCAGTTTATTGGGACAGAAGCAGTACTTC. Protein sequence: CASSLLGQKQYF. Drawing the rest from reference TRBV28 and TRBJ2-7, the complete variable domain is DVKVTQSSRYLVKRTGEKVFLECVQDMDHENMFWYRQDPGLGLRLIYFSYDVKMKEKGDIPEGYSVSREKKERFSLILESASTNQTSMYLCASSLLGQKQYFGPGTRLTVT.

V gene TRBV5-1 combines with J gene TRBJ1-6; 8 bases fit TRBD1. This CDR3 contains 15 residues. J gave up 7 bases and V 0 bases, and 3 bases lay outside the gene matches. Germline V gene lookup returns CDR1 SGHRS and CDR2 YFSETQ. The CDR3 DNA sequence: TGCGCCAGCAGCTTGGGTTCAGGGGGCAATTCACCCCTCCACTTT. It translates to CASSLGSGGNSPLHF.

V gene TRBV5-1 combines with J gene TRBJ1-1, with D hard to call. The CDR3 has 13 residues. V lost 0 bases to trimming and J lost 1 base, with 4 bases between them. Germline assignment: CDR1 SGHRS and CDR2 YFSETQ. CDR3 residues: CASSLVANTEAFF. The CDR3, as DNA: TGCGCCAGCAGCTTGGTGGCGAACACTGAAGCTTTCTTT.

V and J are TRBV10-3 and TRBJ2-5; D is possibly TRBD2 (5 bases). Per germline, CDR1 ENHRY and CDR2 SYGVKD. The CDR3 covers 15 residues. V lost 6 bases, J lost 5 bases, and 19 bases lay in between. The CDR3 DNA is TGTGCCATCAGCCGGACTTATGAAGCCCGGGAGACCCAGTACTTC. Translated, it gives CAISRTYEARETQYF.

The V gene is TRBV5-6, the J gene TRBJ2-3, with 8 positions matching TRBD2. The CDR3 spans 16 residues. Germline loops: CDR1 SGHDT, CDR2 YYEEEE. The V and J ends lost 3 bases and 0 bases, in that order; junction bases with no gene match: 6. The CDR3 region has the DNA TGTGCCAGCAGCTGGGAGGCGGGAGGCAGCACAGATACGCAGTATTTT. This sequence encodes CASSWEAGGSTDTQYF. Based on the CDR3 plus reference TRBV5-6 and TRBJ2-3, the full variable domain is DAGVTQSPTHLIKTRGQQVTLRCSPKSGHDTVSWYQQALGQGPQFIFQYYEEEERQRGNFPDRFSGHQFPNYSSELNVNALLLGDSALYLCASSWEAGGSTDTQYFGPGTRLTVL.

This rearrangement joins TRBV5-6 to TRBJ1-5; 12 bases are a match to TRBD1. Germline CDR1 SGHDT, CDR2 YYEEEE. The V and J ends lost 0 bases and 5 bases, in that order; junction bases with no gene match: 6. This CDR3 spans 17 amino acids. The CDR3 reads CASSLAGTGGRDQPQHF. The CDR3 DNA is TGTGCCAGCAGCTTGGCTGGGACAGGGGGCCGAGATCAGCCCCAGCATTTT.

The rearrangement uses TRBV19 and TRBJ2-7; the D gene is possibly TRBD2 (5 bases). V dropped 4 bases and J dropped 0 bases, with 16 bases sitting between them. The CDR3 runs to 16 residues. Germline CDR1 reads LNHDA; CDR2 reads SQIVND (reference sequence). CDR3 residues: CASSTPKGLSSYEQYF. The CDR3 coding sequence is TGTGCCAGTAGTACCCCTAAAGGACTGAGCTCCTACGAGCAGTACTTC.

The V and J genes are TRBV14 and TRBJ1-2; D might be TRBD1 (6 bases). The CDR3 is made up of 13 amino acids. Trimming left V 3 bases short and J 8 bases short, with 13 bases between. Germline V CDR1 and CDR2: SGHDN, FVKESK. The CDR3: CASSQQGHRGYTF. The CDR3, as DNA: TGTGCCAGCAGCCAGCAGGGACACCGCGGCTACACCTTC. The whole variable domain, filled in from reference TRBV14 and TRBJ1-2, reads EAGVTQFPSHSVIEKGQTVTLRCDPISGHDNLYWYRRVMGKEIKFLLHFVKESKQDESGMPNNRFLAERTGGTYSTLKVQPAELEDSGVYFCASSQQGHRGYTFGSGTRLTVV.

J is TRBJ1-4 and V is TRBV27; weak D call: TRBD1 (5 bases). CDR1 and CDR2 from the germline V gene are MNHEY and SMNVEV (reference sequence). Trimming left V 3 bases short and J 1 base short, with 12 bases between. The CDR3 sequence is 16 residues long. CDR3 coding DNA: TGTGCCAGCAGTTTGACTCAGGGATTAACTAATGAAAAACTGTTTTTT. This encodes CASSLTQGLTNEKLFF.

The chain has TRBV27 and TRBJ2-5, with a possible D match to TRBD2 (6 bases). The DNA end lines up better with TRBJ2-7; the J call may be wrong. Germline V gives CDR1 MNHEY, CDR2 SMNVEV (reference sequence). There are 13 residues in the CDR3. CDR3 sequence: CASSSAGTYEQYF. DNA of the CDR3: TGTGCCAGCAGTTCGGCAGGGACTTACGAGCAGTACTTC.

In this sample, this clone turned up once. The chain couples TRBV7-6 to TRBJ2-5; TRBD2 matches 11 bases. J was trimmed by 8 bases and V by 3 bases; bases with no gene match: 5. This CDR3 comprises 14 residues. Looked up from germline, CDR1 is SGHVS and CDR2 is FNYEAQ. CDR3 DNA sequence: TGTGCCAGCAGCTTCGGGCTAGCGGGAGGTACCCAGTACTTC. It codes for CASSFGLAGGTQYF.

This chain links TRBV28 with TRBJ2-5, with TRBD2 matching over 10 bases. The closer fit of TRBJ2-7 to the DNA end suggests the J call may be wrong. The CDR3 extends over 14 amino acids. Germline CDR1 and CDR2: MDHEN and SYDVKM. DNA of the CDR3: TGTGCCAGCTCCCTCAGCGGGAGGGGTCTCGAGCAGTACTTC. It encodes CASSLSGRGLEQYF.

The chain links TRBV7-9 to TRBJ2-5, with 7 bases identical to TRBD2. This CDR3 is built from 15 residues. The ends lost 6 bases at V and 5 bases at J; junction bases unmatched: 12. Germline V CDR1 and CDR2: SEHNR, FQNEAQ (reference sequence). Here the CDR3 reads CASSPTGSGGETQYF. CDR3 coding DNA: TGTGCCAGCAGTCCTACCGGGTCCGGGGGGGAGACCCAGTACTTC. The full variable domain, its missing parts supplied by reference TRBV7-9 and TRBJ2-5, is DTGVSQNPRHKITKRGQNVTFRCDPISEHNRLYWYRQTLGQGPEFLTYFQNEAQLEKSRLLSDRFSAERPKGSFSTLEIQRTEQGDSAMYLCASSPTGSGGETQYFGPGTRLLVL.

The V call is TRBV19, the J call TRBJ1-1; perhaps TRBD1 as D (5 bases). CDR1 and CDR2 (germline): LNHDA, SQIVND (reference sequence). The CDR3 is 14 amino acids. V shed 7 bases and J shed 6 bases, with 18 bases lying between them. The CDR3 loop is CASTIFAGESEAFF. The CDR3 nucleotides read TGTGCCAGTACCATCTTTGCGGGGGAATCTGAAGCTTTCTTT.

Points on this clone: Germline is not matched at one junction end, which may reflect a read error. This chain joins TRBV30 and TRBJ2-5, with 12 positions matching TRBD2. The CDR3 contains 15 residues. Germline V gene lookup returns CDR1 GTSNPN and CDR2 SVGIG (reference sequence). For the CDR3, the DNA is TGTGCCTGGGGTGTGACTAGCGGGAGTAGAGAGACCCAGTACTTC. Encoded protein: CAWGVTSGSRETQYF.

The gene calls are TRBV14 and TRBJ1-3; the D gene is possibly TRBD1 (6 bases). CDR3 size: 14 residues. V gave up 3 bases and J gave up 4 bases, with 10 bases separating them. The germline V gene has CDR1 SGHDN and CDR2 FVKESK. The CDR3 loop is CASSHPGVGNTIYF. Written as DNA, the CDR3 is TGTGCCAGCAGCCACCCAGGGGTCGGAAACACCATATATTTT.

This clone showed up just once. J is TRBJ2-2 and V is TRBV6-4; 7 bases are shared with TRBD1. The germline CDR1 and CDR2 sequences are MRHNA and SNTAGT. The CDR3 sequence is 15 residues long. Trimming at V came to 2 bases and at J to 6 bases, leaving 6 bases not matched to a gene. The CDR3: CASSDRDRGAGELFF. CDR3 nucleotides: TGTGCCAGCAGTGACCGGGACAGAGGTGCCGGGGAGCTGTTTTTT.

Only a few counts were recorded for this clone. The CDR3 region is CASRKAEETQYF. CDR3 coding DNA: TGCGCCAGCAGGAAGGCGGAAGAGACCCAGTACTTC. The chain is built from TRBV5-1 and TRBJ2-5; D gene uncertain. Germline assignment: CDR1 SGHRS and CDR2 YFSETQ. Trimming removed 5 bases at V and 3 bases at J, with 8 bases between. CDR3 length equals 12 residues.